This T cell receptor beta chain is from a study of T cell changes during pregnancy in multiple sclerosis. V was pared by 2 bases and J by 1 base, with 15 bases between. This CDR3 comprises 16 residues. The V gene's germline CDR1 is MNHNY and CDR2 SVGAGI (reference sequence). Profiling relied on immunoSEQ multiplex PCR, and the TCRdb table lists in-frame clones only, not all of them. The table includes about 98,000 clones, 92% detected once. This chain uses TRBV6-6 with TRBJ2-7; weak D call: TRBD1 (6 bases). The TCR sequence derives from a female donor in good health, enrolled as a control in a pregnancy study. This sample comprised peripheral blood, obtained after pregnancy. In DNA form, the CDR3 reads TGTGCCAGCAGTTACCCCACAGGGCTAGGTTCCTACGAGCAGTACTTC. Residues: CASSYPTGLGSYEQYF.